A single count supports the clone carrying this T cell receptor (beta chain). Its antigen is currently unknown. V was cut by 3 bases and J by 1 base, with 6 bases left in between. The CDR3 contains 14 residues. CDR1 and CDR2 from the germline V gene are SGHAT and FQNNGV. The data originate from a study of ipilimumab plus nivolumab after autologous stem cell transplantation. The overall study: Patients received a median of roughly five ipilimumab and roughly 8 nivolumab doses.

Points from the study as a whole: Per the authors, repertoire, Treg and microbiota data justify further study.

Starting 14 to 28 days after autologous transplant, ipilimumab 1 mg/kg was given. Patients got 3 mg/kg IV nivolumab weeks 1, 4, 7, 10, then biweekly through week 26. Clones were sequenced by immunoSEQ multiplex PCR, and TCRdb holds only the in-frame ones, with some missing. The sample has about 47,000 clones; 88% are singletons. V usage is TRBV11-2 and J usage is TRBJ2-2; the D is unclear. Sequences were derived from PBMCs, sampled in a trial of ipilimumab plus nivolumab as post-transplant consolidation. This sequence was found in a male donor with multiple myeloma. The CDR3 region is CASSFEQNTGELFF. CDR3 in DNA: TGTGCCAGCAGCTTTGAACAGAACACCGGGGAGCTGTTTTTT.